Each of the 22 T cell receptor beta chains below was sequenced from the same sample in a study of T-cell reconstitution after alpha-beta-depleted transplantation in children. Unique molecular identifiers were incorporated when the TCRbeta library was constructed. Via MiXCR, TCRdb re-called the PCR reads, giving one row per CDR3 protein. The table lists about 540,000 distinct CDR3 sequences, around 19% of them singletons. This specimen was PBMCs from the stem cell graft donor, taken from the stem cell graft. These receptor sequences come from a human donor who donated a stem cell graft to a child with acute lymphoblastic leukemia.

The chain links TRBV6-1 to TRBJ1-1, with a possible D match to TRBD1 (5 bases). The germline V and J ends were trimmed by 2 bases and 4 bases, with 11 bases remaining between them. The CDR3 loop spans 14 amino acids. CDR1 and CDR2 (germline): MNHNS, SASEGT. DNA of the CDR3: TGTGCCAGCAGTGAAATTTGGGGGAGCACTGAAGCTTTCTTT. Amino acid sequence: CASSEIWGSTEAFF.

The rearrangement joins TRBV10-3 to TRBJ2-1; tentatively, D is TRBD2 (5 bases). This CDR3 is 15 amino acids long. Germline V gene data show CDR1 as ENHRY and CDR2 as SYGVKD. Trimming took off 4 bases at V and 10 bases at J, with 20 bases between the two ends. For the CDR3, the DNA is TGTGCCATCAGTGGAGGGCTAGTCATGAAAAAAGAGCAGTTCTTC. Protein sequence: CAISGGLVMKKEQFF.

The sample holds a few counts of this clonotype. The chain recombines TRBV6-1 with TRBJ1-4, with 8 nucleotides matching TRBD1. This CDR3 is 15 amino acids long. The V segment lost 4 bases and the J segment 8 bases; nucleotides outside the gene matches: 9. CDR1 MNHNS and CDR2 SASEGT come from the germline V gene. CDR3 DNA: TGTGCCAGCAGTGCAGCCGGGACAGGACTGGAAAAACTGTTTTTT. Protein sequence: CASSAAGTGLEKLFF.

The V call is TRBV7-2, the J call TRBJ1-5; TRBD1 aligns across 7 bases. This CDR3 region has 15 residues. V lost 2 bases, J lost 5 bases, and 6 bases stayed unmatched. Germline V gives CDR1 SGHTA, CDR2 FQGNSA. CDR3 in amino acids: CASSLLSRGDQPQHF. In nucleotides, the CDR3 is TGTGCCAGCAGCTTATTGAGCAGGGGGGATCAGCCCCAGCATTTT.

The chain couples TRBV5-1 to TRBJ2-7; D is uncertain. V was pared by 5 bases and J by 1 base, with 13 bases between. CDR3 length equals 14 residues. Germline V gives CDR1 SGHRS, CDR2 YFSETQ. DNA for the CDR3: TGCGCCAGCAGAGGAACGTTCTCGTCCTACGAGCAGTACTTC. Its translation: CASRGTFSSYEQYF.

This clonotype appeared a few times. The chain has TRBV7-3 and TRBJ2-7, with TRBD2 identical over 10 bases. CDR3 length equals 18 residues. Germline V CDR1 and CDR2: SGHTA, FQGTGA. V was clipped by 1 base and J by 5 bases; unmatched bases: 14. CDR3 sequence reads: CASSLISSGRARGHEQYF. CDR3 bases: TGTGCCAGCAGCTTAATTTCGAGCGGGAGGGCGAGGGGCCACGAGCAGTACTTC.

This clonotype has just a few counts. The V call is TRBV12-3 or TRBV12-4, the J call TRBJ2-1; D possibly uses TRBD1 or TRBD2 (5 bases each). Trimming took 4 bases from V and 4 from J, leaving 20 bases between them. CDR3 length: 17 residues. This CDR3 reads CASSWGSGSAEYNEQFF. In DNA, the CDR3 is TGTGCCAGCAGTTGGGGCAGCGGCAGTGCGGAATACAATGAGCAGTTCTTC.

The sample holds a few counts of this clonotype. V usage is TRBV5-1 and J usage is TRBJ2-1; TRBD1 aligns across 11 bases. This CDR3 comprises 15 residues. V shed 4 bases and J 4 bases; nucleotides not matched to a gene: 4. Germline lookup yields CDR1 SGHRS and CDR2 YFSETQ. The CDR3 loop reads CASSRGTGGYNEQFF. DNA for the CDR3: TGCGCCAGCAGCCGTGGGACAGGGGGGTACAATGAGCAGTTCTTC.

The chain recombines TRBV10-3 with TRBJ1-2; D gene unclear. Germline lookup yields CDR1 ENHRY and CDR2 SYGVKD. The ends were cut back, 1 base at V and 4 bases at J, with 22 bases in the middle. This CDR3 is built from 18 residues. As DNA, the CDR3 is TGTGCCATCAGTGAGTTCGGGGAACAAGAAGCATGGGCCTATGGCTACACCTTC. It translates to CAISEFGEQEAWAYGYTF.

This clonotype was seen more than once but under ten times. The chain carries TRBV20-1 and TRBJ2-7; 8 nucleotides line up with TRBD1. This CDR3 is 15 amino acids long. The germline V gene encodes CDR1 DFQATT and CDR2 SNEGSKA (reference sequence). V dropped 4 bases and J dropped 7; count of bases not matched to a gene: 15. DNA for the CDR3: TGCAGTGCTACTGGTGGGGGACAGGTTTCCTTGGAGCAGTACTTC. Protein sequence: CSATGGGQVSLEQYF.

The chain is built from TRBV27 and TRBJ1-2; D unclear. The CDR3 is 17 amino acids. V was clipped by 3 bases and J by 0 bases, with 17 bases between them. CDR1 and CDR2 (germline): MNHEY, SMNVEV (reference sequence). CDR3 DNA: TGTGCCAGCAGTTTTATCCCCGATAGAGCAGCTAACTATGGCTACACCTTC. Protein product: CASSFIPDRAANYGYTF.

This clonotype came up many times. The J gene is TRBJ1-5, the V gene TRBV20-1; tentative D call: TRBD1 (6 bases). This CDR3 region has 15 residues. The germline CDR1 and CDR2 sequences are DFQATT and SNEGSKA (reference sequence). V was pared by 3 bases and J by 0 bases, with 12 bases between. CDR3 nucleotide sequence: TGCAGTGCTAGTCAGGGGACGTATAGCAATCAGCCCCAGCATTTT. This sequence encodes CSASQGTYSNQPQHF.

The J gene is TRBJ2-1, the V gene TRBV3-1; perhaps TRBD2 as D (5 bases). Trimming shortened V by 4 bases and J by 7 bases, and 14 bases separated the two germline ends. The CDR3 contains 14 residues. The germline V gene has CDR1 LGHDT and CDR2 YNNKEL (reference sequence). The CDR3 DNA is TGTGCCAGCAGCCGGAGCGGAGGTAATAATGAGCAGTTCTTC. It is translated as CASSRSGGNNEQFF.

This clonotype was counted at least ten times. The chain recombines TRBV12-3 or TRBV12-4 with TRBJ2-1; no firm D call. The length of the CDR3 is 11 residues. Deletions cut 0 bases from V and 9 bases from J, with 3 bases between. The CDR3 loop reads CASSLAIEQFF. The CDR3 DNA follows: TGTGCCAGCAGTTTAGCTATTGAGCAGTTCTTC.

This clonotype was found a few times. The rearrangement uses TRBV20-1 and TRBJ2-7; D is possibly TRBD1 or TRBD2 (5 bases each). V lost 5 bases, J lost 2 bases, and 19 bases lay in between. Germline-derived CDR1 and CDR2 are DFQATT and SNEGSKA (reference sequence). The CDR3 is made up of 15 amino acids. The CDR3 nucleotides read TGCAGTGCTCGGGTGGGGCGTTTGCGGGCCTACGAGCAGTACTTC. Encoded protein: CSARVGRLRAYEQYF.

This chain uses TRBV12-3 or TRBV12-4 with TRBJ1-2; 8 bases line up with TRBD1. Unmatched junction bases numbered 3, after V lost 3 bases and J lost 6 bases. The length of the CDR3 is 13 residues. The CDR3 spells CASSLETGDGYTF. CDR3 nucleotides: TGTGCCAGCAGTTTGGAGACAGGGGATGGCTACACCTTC.

This clonotype turned up a few times. The chain combines TRBV5-6 with TRBJ2-1, with TRBD1 matching 10 bases. This CDR3 region has 16 residues. V lost 2 bases, J lost 2 bases, and 4 bases stayed unmatched. Germline-derived CDR1 and CDR2 are SGHDT and YYEEEE. The CDR3 region has the DNA TGTGCCAGCAGCTTAGGGACAGGGGATACCTACAATGAGCAGTTCTTC. Residues: CASSLGTGDTYNEQFF.

This clonotype has just a few counts. This chain links TRBV12-3 or TRBV12-4 with TRBJ1-4; TRBD1 is a possible D gene (6 bases). The CDR3 covers 16 residues. The V gene lost 5 bases and the J gene lost 1 base, with 14 bases spanning the gap. The CDR3 coding sequence is TGTGCCAGCAGTCCCCAGGGGAGGCAAACTAATGAAAAACTGTTTTTT. This codes for CASSPQGRQTNEKLFF.

The chain has TRBV7-9 and TRBJ2-1; tentatively, D is TRBD1 or TRBD2 (5 bases each). Germline V gene lookup returns CDR1 SEHNR and CDR2 FQNEAQ (reference sequence). The CDR3 spans 17 residues. Trimming removed 1 base from V and 2 bases from J, with 15 bases in between. CDR3 protein: CASSLGAGTGTYNEQFF. The CDR3 DNA follows: TGTGCCAGCAGCTTAGGGGCCGGGACCGGGACCTACAATGAGCAGTTCTTC.

The chain combines TRBV12-3 or TRBV12-4 with TRBJ2-3; D unclear. With 4 bases removed from V and 0 bases from J, the gap between germline ends came to 8 bases. The CDR3 has 14 residues. The CDR3 DNA sequence: TGTGCCAGCAGTTATATTTCTAGCACAGATACGCAGTATTTT. This encodes CASSYISSTDTQYF.

The DNA for the CDR3 is TGTGCCAGCAGTTACGGGCCATATGGCTACACCTTC. This encodes CASSYGPYGYTF. V is TRBV6-2 or TRBV6-3 and J is TRBJ1-2; D is undetermined. CDR1 and CDR2 from the germline V gene are MNHEY and SVGEGT. This CDR3 is 12 amino acids long. The germline V and J ends were trimmed by 2 bases and 5 bases, with 6 bases remaining between them.

This chain connects TRBV5-1 to TRBJ1-3, with D unresolved. Germline V gene data show CDR1 as SGHRS and CDR2 as YFSETQ. The CDR3 has 16 residues. Between the trimmed V and J ends, which lost 6 bases and 0 bases, there was a span of 16 bases. CDR3 nucleotide sequence: TGCGCCAGCAAACCAACAGACAATTACTCTGGAAACACCATATATTTT. This sequence encodes CASKPTDNYSGNTIYF.